This T cell receptor beta chain was documented in a study of T cell changes during pregnancy in multiple sclerosis. Data came from immunoSEQ multiplex PCR; TCRdb stores just in-frame clones and leaves some out. The sample holds about 79,000 clones; 85% to 95% are singletons and the top ten take approximately 0.47%. V gave up 8 bases and J gave up 3 bases; unmatched junction bases: 7. The CDR3 runs 15 residues. Per the germline V gene, CDR1 is SNHLY and CDR2 is FYNNEI. The sequencing here drew on CD4+ T cells from peripheral blood mononuclear cells, taken in the second trimester of pregnancy. V and J are TRBV2 and TRBJ2-2; 9 bases match TRBD2. The TCR sequence derives from a female donor with multiple sclerosis, enrolled in a pregnancy study. The CDR3 protein is CASYSGGKYTGELFF. The CDR3, as DNA: TGTGCCAGCTATAGCGGGGGAAAATACACCGGGGAGCTGTTTTTT.